The entry that follows covers one T cell receptor (beta chain) sequence. Its antigen is unidentified. Expressed TCRB transcripts were sequenced after all isolated RNA was converted to cDNA. Stem cell-like memory T cell samples underwent survey-depth immunoSEQ sequencing. They averaged roughly 1 million reads. Sequencing was performed with immunoSEQ multiplex PCR; in TCRdb, only in-frame clones are kept and a portion is missing. Of some 26,000 clones in the sample, around 65% were seen once. The source of the sample is a study of beta chain features in type 1 diabetes. The germline V gene has CDR1 LGHNA and CDR2 YSLEER. The length of the CDR3 is 16 residues. Trimming stripped 1 base from V and 2 bases from J, with 14 bases between. Study-wide points: More deletions and fewer insertions at VDJ junctions were seen in type 1 diabetes patients. The study found that naive, central memory and Treg TCRB repertoires appeared more similar in patients than in healthy donors. When Type 1 diabetes patients were examined, their TCRB CDR3s proved moderately but significantly shorter in all four CD4+ subsets.

CD45RO/CCR7/CD25/CD127/CD95/CD27 staining was used to isolate CD4+ naive, central memory, regulatory and stem cell-like memory cells by sorting. The sequencing sample was made of stem cell memory CD4+ T cells from blood. The genes are TRBV4-3 and TRBJ2-5; TRBD2 might be the D (5 bases). This clonotype was sampled from a woman in her 40s with type 1 diabetes. DNA of the CDR3: TGCGCCAGCAGCCAAGGGGGTCGAACGGGACAAGAGACCCAGTACTTC. Translating it yields CASSQGGRTGQETQYF.